A selection of T cell receptor beta chains follows, all from one sample in a study of shared clonotypes between healthy human individuals. Data came from immunoSEQ multiplex PCR; TCRdb stores just in-frame clones and leaves some out. The sample shows fewer than 2.5 million clones, roughly 93% of them seen only once. The material sequenced was naive CD4+ T cells from PBMCs. Source of these receptors: a man between 18 and 35 years old in good health. Some clones in this sample may be carry-over from other donors' samples. The CDR3 runs from the conserved cysteine through the conserved F or W. Fields, in order: clone size, V gene, D gene, J gene, CDR3 protein, CDR3 DNA. The D gene is left open where the match is weak. Size is stated for part of the rows, as once, few or many counts, or as a class when the clone is expanded.

>NA|TRBV5-1|TRBD1|TRBJ1-2
CASSLGQVLYGYTF
TGCGCCAGCAGCCTCGGACAGGTGCTCTATGGCTACACCTTC
>NA|TRBV18|TRBD1|TRBJ2-3
CASSQGTGADTQYF
TGTGCCAGCTCACAGGGAACAGGGGCAGATACGCAGTATTTT
>NA|TRBV7-9|NA|TRBJ2-7
CASSFDRSYEQYF
TGTGCCAGCAGCTTCGACAGGTCCTACGAGCAGTACTTC
>NA|TRBV7-3|NA|TRBJ2-2
CASSPAGVPTGELFF
TGTGCCAGCAGCCCCGCCGGGGTCCCGACCGGGGAGCTGTTTTTT
>NA|TRBV28|TRBD1|TRBJ1-4
CASSLQQGANEKLFF
TGTGCCAGCAGTTTACAACAGGGGGCTAATGAAAAACTGTTTTTT
>NA|TRBV7-2|NA|TRBJ2-5
CASSLVMGQQETQYF
TGTGCCAGCAGCTTAGTAATGGGACAACAAGAGACCCAGTACTTC
>NA|TRBV6-5|NA|TRBJ2-5
CASSYWNSFRETQYF
TGTGCCAGCAGTTACTGGAATAGCTTTAGGGAGACCCAGTACTTC
>NA|TRBV6-5|TRBD2|TRBJ2-7
CASSYEAGAGEQYF
TGTGCCAGCAGTTACGAAGCGGGAGCGGGAGAGCAGTACTTC
>NA|TRBV5-6|NA|TRBJ2-3
CASSLSSGSTDTQYF
TGTGCCAGCAGCTTGTCCAGCGGGAGCACAGATACGCAGTATTTT
>NA|TRBV5-4|NA|TRBJ2-5
CASSEGRETQYF
TGTGCCAGCAGTGAGGGGAGAGAGACCCAGTACTTC
>NA|TRBV23-1|TRBD1|TRBJ2-5
CASSQSAQGKETQYF
TGCGCCAGCAGTCAATCCGCACAGGGGAAGGAGACCCAGTACTTC
>NA|TRBV28|TRBD2|TRBJ2-5
CASTALGRTSGGQETQYF
TGTGCCAGCACCGCGCTAGGAAGGACTAGCGGGGGCCAAGAGACCCAGTACTTC
>NA|TRBV5-1|TRBD2|TRBJ2-2
CASSSEGLAGVRGELFF
TGCGCCAGCAGCTCGGAGGGACTAGCGGGAGTACGGGGGGAGCTGTTTTTT
>NA|TRBV9|NA|TRBJ1-4
CASSGDGKLFF
TGTGCCAGCAGCGGGGATGGAAAACTGTTTTTT
>NA|TRBV13|TRBD2|TRBJ2-7
CASSLGGRAKAEQYF
TGTGCCAGCAGCTTAGGGGGGAGGGCCAAGGCCGAGCAGTACTTC
>NA|TRBV7-9|NA|TRBJ1-4
CASSQATTTNEKLFF
TGTGCCAGCAGCCAGGCCACAACAACTAATGAAAAACTGTTTTTT
>NA|TRBV5-5|NA|TRBJ2-1
CASSLGTRYNEQFF
TGTGCCAGCAGCTTGGGGACACGGTACAATGAGCAGTTCTTC
>NA|TRBV11-2|TRBD2|TRBJ2-7
CASSRGTSGVTYEQYF
TGTGCCAGCAGCCGGGGGACTAGCGGGGTAACCTACGAGCAGTACTTC
>NA|TRBV28|NA|TRBJ2-1
CASSPQWGNEQFF
TGTGCCAGCAGTCCCCAGTGGGGCAATGAGCAGTTCTTC
>NA|TRBV5-4|TRBD2|TRBJ2-7
CASSLGTSGVPYEQYF
TGTGCCAGCAGCCTCGGGACTAGCGGGGTACCTTACGAGCAGTACTTC
>NA|TRBV5-1|NA|TRBJ1-3
CASSLFATSGNTIYF
TGCGCCAGCAGCTTGTTCGCTACCTCTGGAAACACCATATATTTT
>few|TRBV9|NA|TRBJ1-5
CARVRPEWPQHF
TGTGCCAGAGTGAGGCCGGAATGGCCCCAGCATTTT
>once|TRBV11-2|TRBD2|TRBJ2-2
CASSLGLAGVGELFF
TGTGCCAGCAGCTTAGGGTTAGCGGGAGTAGGGGAGCTGTTTTTT
>NA|TRBV2|NA|TRBJ1-5
CASSPPDFWNQPRHF
TGTGCCAGCAGTCCACCCGACTTTTGGAATCAGCCCCGGCATTTT
>NA|TRBV28|TRBD2|TRBJ2-7
CASSAGDSSGLVEQYF
TGTGCCAGCAGTGCCGGGGACTCTTCGGGACTAGTGGAGCAGTACTTC
>NA|TRBV28|NA|TRBJ2-3
CASRPSGVHTDTQYF
TGTGCCAGCAGACCCTCCGGGGTCCACACAGATACGCAGTATTTT
>NA|TRBV5-1|NA|TRBJ2-3
CASRSDIYTDTQYF
TGCGCCAGCAGGTCGGACATATACACAGATACGCAGTATTTT
>NA|TRBV5-4|NA|TRBJ1-3
CASSFGGARQGHTIYF
TGTGCCAGCAGCTTTGGAGGGGCAAGGCAGGGTCACACCATATATTTT
>NA|TRBV6-5|TRBD1|TRBJ2-7
CASSYSTGQTYEQYF
TGTGCCAGCAGTTACTCGACGGGACAGACCTACGAGCAGTACTTC
>NA|TRBV11-3|TRBD2|TRBJ2-1
CASSLRGKLAGYNEQFF
TGTGCCAGCAGCCTGCGGGGTAAGCTAGCGGGGTACAATGAGCAGTTCTTC
>NA|TRBV4-1|TRBD2|TRBJ2-7
CASSGAGTSATYEQYF
TGCGCCAGCAGCGGCGCAGGGACTAGCGCAACCTACGAGCAGTACTTC
>NA|TRBV19|NA|TRBJ1-4
CASRLAGNNEKLFF
TGTGCCAGTAGGTTGGCCGGGAATAATGAAAAACTGTTTTTT
>NA|TRBV29-1|NA|TRBJ1-4
CSVGDLTNEKLFF
TGCAGCGTTGGTGACTTGACTAATGAAAAACTGTTTTTT
>NA|TRBV4-3|TRBD1|TRBJ2-1
CASSHRDRGRNEQFF
TGCGCCAGCAGCCACCGGGACAGGGGGCGGAATGAGCAGTTCTTC
>NA|TRBV21-1|NA|TRBJ1-1
CASSTRRDSIIRGTEAFF
TGTGCCAGCAGCACTAGAAGGGACAGCATAATTAGGGGGACTGAAGCTTTCTTT
>NA|TRBV7-3|NA|TRBJ2-7
CASSLMVGGYEQYF
TGTGCCAGCAGCTTAATGGTGGGGGGATACGAGCAGTACTTC
>NA|TRBV30|NA|TRBJ1-6
CAWTGEYNSPLHF
TGTGCCTGGACAGGGGAATATAATTCACCCCTCCACTTT
>few|TRBV30|NA|TRBJ1-1
CAWSSTETEAFF
TGTGCCTGGAGTAGCACGGAGACTGAAGCTTTCTTT
>NA|TRBV5-4|NA|TRBJ2-5
CASSRAGETQYF
TGTGCCAGCAGCCGAGCGGGAGAGACCCAGTACTTC
>NA|TRBV6-1|NA|TRBJ1-5
CASSEGGNPPQHF
TGTGCCAGCAGTGAAGGAGGGAATCCGCCCCAGCATTTT
>few|TRBV7-2|TRBD1|TRBJ1-4
CASSSLGQPNEKLFF
TGTGCCAGCAGCTCCCTGGGACAGCCTAATGAAAAACTGTTTTTT
>NA|TRBV4-2|TRBD2|TRBJ2-1
CASSQRSGGSYSYNEQFF
TGTGCCAGCAGCCAAAGGAGCGGGGGCTCCTACTCCTACAATGAGCAGTTCTTC
>NA|TRBV29-1|TRBD2|TRBJ2-1
CSVILGRSAFNEQFF
TGCAGCGTTATACTCGGGAGGTCTGCCTTCAATGAGCAGTTCTTC
>NA|TRBV2|TRBD1|TRBJ1-1
CASSVLQGFTEAFF
TGTGCCAGCAGCGTACTACAGGGGTTTACTGAAGCTTTCTTT
>NA|TRBV7-2|NA|TRBJ2-2
CASSLRGSNTGELFF
TGTGCCAGCAGCTTACGGGGGTCGAACACCGGGGAGCTGTTTTTT
>NA|TRBV4-3|NA|TRBJ1-5
CASSHQHRVESQPQHF
TGCGCCAGCAGCCATCAGCACAGGGTCGAGAGTCAGCCCCAGCATTTT
>NA|TRBV2|TRBD2|TRBJ2-2
CASRGSGRGTGELFF
TGTGCCAGCAGAGGTAGCGGGAGAGGTACCGGGGAGCTGTTTTTT
>NA|TRBV18|TRBD1|TRBJ1-2
CASSPLGTGVNYGYTF
TGTGCCAGCTCACCACTCGGGACAGGGGTTAACTATGGCTACACCTTC
>NA|TRBV2|NA|TRBJ2-2
CASVGGRALATGELFF
TGTGCCAGCGTCGGTGGCCGGGCGCTGGCCACCGGGGAGCTGTTTTTT
>NA|TRBV6-5|TRBD1|TRBJ2-5
CASSYVWDSQTQYF
TGTGCCAGCAGTTACGTTTGGGACAGCCAGACCCAGTACTTC
>NA|TRBV19|TRBD2|TRBJ2-1
CASSKAGGLNEQFF
TGTGCCAGTAGTAAAGCGGGAGGGCTCAATGAGCAGTTCTTC
>once|TRBV7-3|NA|TRBJ2-7
CASPTEDEQYF
TGTGCCAGCCCCACGGAGGACGAGCAGTACTTC
>once|TRBV2|TRBD2|TRBJ2-3
CASRKIAGVTDTQYF
TGTGCCAGCAGGAAAATAGCGGGAGTAACAGATACGCAGTATTTT
>NA|TRBV4-1|TRBD1|TRBJ2-6
CASSQGQDRVLAGANVLTF
TGCGCCAGCAGCCAAGGGCAGGACAGGGTTTTGGCTGGGGCCAACGTCCTGACTTTC
>NA|TRBV6-5|TRBD2|TRBJ2-7
CASSVAGVNVQYF
TGTGCCAGCAGCGTAGCGGGAGTAAACGTGCAGTACTTC
>NA|TRBV7-2|NA|TRBJ2-3
CASSFSDTQYF
TGTGCCAGCAGCTTTTCAGATACGCAGTATTTT
>NA|TRBV11-2|NA|TRBJ1-1
CASSLVTGTEAFF
TGTGCCAGCAGCTTAGTGACAGGCACTGAAGCTTTCTTT
>NA|TRBV10-1|TRBD1|TRBJ2-3
CASSDGTATDTQYF
TGCGCCAGCAGTGATGGGACAGCCACAGATACGCAGTATTTT
>NA|TRBV30|NA|TRBJ1-2
CAWRTPRLGAAGGYGYTF
TGTGCCTGGCGTACCCCTCGGTTGGGGGCGGCGGGGGGCTATGGCTACACCTTC
>NA|TRBV4-1|NA|TRBJ2-2
CASSQEAQRTGELFF
TGCGCCAGCAGCCAAGAGGCCCAGAGGACCGGGGAGCTGTTTTTT